Listed below are T cell receptor beta chains from one sample, sequenced in a study of control samples from healthy donors and cancer patients. TCRdb's table, derived via immunoSEQ multiplex PCR, lists solely in-frame clones and lacks some. This sample has some 49,000 clones, with 65% to 90% found just once. The source material was PBMCs. The source is a woman aged 45-59 years with lung cancer. Each CDR3 is given with its conserved first and last residue. Each record gives: V gene, J gene, CDR3 protein.

v_call: TRBV9; j_call: TRBJ2-3; cdr3_aa: CASSVWVGGGTDTQYF
v_call: TRBV11-2; j_call: TRBJ1-4; cdr3_aa: CASSRDITGGNEKLFF
v_call: TRBV13; j_call: TRBJ1-2; cdr3_aa: CASSPRGSPGYTF
v_call: TRBV5-4; j_call: TRBJ2-7; cdr3_aa: CASSPGTGSQYEQYF
v_call: TRBV11-2; j_call: TRBJ2-5; cdr3_aa: CASSSKTSRETQYF
v_call: TRBV12-5; j_call: TRBJ1-2; cdr3_aa: CASGSLGGYTF
v_call: TRBV2; j_call: TRBJ2-7; cdr3_aa: CAITSGLFYEQYF
v_call: TRBV4-1; j_call: TRBJ1-3; cdr3_aa: CASSQARQGRGSGNTIYF
v_call: TRBV27; j_call: TRBJ2-3; cdr3_aa: CASSLSIPGLAGPTYLQATQYF
v_call: TRBV2; j_call: TRBJ1-5; cdr3_aa: CASRGGGNQPQHF
v_call: TRBV15; j_call: TRBJ2-2; cdr3_aa: CATSRYTMNTGELFF
v_call: TRBV2; j_call: TRBJ1-6; cdr3_aa: CASSRDRDNSPLHF
v_call: TRBV3-1/TRBV3-2; j_call: TRBJ1-1; cdr3_aa: CASSQREMDTEAFF
v_call: TRBV9; j_call: TRBJ1-2; cdr3_aa: CASSVTPQEAPHGYTF
v_call: TRBV9; j_call: TRBJ1-2; cdr3_aa: CASSVGPTNYGYTF
v_call: TRBV19; j_call: TRBJ2-7; cdr3_aa: CATTGTSGSYEQYF
v_call: TRBV24-1; j_call: TRBJ1-2; cdr3_aa: CATSDSGSPNYGYTF
v_call: TRBV7-9; j_call: TRBJ1-1; cdr3_aa: CASSPRGGLNTEAFF
v_call: TRBV24-1; j_call: TRBJ2-1; cdr3_aa: CATSAPLAGGSYNEQFF
v_call: TRBV19; j_call: TRBJ2-7; cdr3_aa: CASSQATGDYEQYF
v_call: TRBV28; j_call: TRBJ2-7; cdr3_aa: CASSDRGPGEQYF
v_call: TRBV9; j_call: TRBJ2-1; cdr3_aa: CASSVAANPGAYNEQFF
v_call: TRBV3-1/TRBV3-2; j_call: TRBJ1-4; cdr3_aa: CASSQKGGDEKLFF
v_call: TRBV29-1; j_call: TRBJ2-7; cdr3_aa: CSVKAGGSSYEQYF
v_call: TRBV7-9; j_call: TRBJ1-2; cdr3_aa: CASSSAGTSDGYTF
v_call: TRBV5-1; j_call: TRBJ1-2; cdr3_aa: CASSLHLADYGYTF
v_call: TRBV7-2; j_call: TRBJ1-2; cdr3_aa: CASSLGGLAGYTF
v_call: TRBV5-6; j_call: TRBJ2-5; cdr3_aa: CASSMGWRETQYF
v_call: TRBV19; j_call: TRBJ1-2; cdr3_aa: CASSIVVSSLLNYGYTF
v_call: TRBV5-1; j_call: TRBJ1-1; cdr3_aa: CASTLGQGTEAFF
v_call: TRBV6-5; j_call: TRBJ2-7; cdr3_aa: CASSYSPYSSYEQYF
v_call: TRBV3-1/TRBV3-2; j_call: TRBJ1-3; cdr3_aa: CASSPPKNSGNTIYF
v_call: TRBV27; j_call: TRBJ1-5; cdr3_aa: CASSPGGAVNQPQHF
v_call: TRBV5-1; j_call: TRBJ1-1; cdr3_aa: CASSLSQTEAFF
v_call: TRBV5-4; j_call: TRBJ1-2; cdr3_aa: CASSPNTNGYTF
v_call: TRBV4-3; j_call: TRBJ1-2; cdr3_aa: CASSQEAGLSLYGYTF
v_call: TRBV5-1; j_call: TRBJ2-7; cdr3_aa: CASSLGQGEAYEQYF
v_call: TRBV6-6; j_call: TRBJ1-1; cdr3_aa: CASSPGGEITEAFF
v_call: TRBV5-4; j_call: TRBJ2-1; cdr3_aa: CASSFRDSPYNEQFF
v_call: TRBV18; j_call: TRBJ1-4; cdr3_aa: CASSRDRAANEKLFF
v_call: TRBV5-6; j_call: TRBJ2-5; cdr3_aa: CASSLVAGLGETQYF
v_call: TRBV5-1; j_call: TRBJ2-4; cdr3_aa: CASSFSSGASGKNIQYF
v_call: TRBV20-1; j_call: TRBJ2-3; cdr3_aa: CSGLSTDTQYF
v_call: TRBV11-2; j_call: TRBJ1-3; cdr3_aa: CASSFGDSGNTIYF
v_call: TRBV15; j_call: TRBJ2-2; cdr3_aa: CATSSPKIRTGELFF
v_call: TRBV29-1; j_call: TRBJ1-1; cdr3_aa: CSVEEWGTIPEAFF
v_call: TRBV11-3; j_call: TRBJ1-1; cdr3_aa: CASTLRQGENTEAFF
v_call: TRBV6-6; j_call: TRBJ2-3; cdr3_aa: CASSRGGLGTDTQYF
v_call: TRBV3-1/TRBV3-2; j_call: TRBJ2-5; cdr3_aa: CASRLQGRETQYF
v_call: TRBV6-5; j_call: TRBJ2-7; cdr3_aa: CASSYSRHLRSYEQYF
v_call: TRBV6-5; j_call: TRBJ2-7; cdr3_aa: CASSYLSDSSYEQYF
v_call: TRBV30; j_call: TRBJ1-2; cdr3_aa: CARLGPGRGRVGYTF
v_call: TRBV6-4; j_call: TRBJ1-2; cdr3_aa: CASRDTGGDGYTF
v_call: TRBV2; j_call: TRBJ1-5; cdr3_aa: CASSRGTGANFSNQPQHF
v_call: TRBV9; j_call: TRBJ1-6; cdr3_aa: CASSVDGRNNSPLHF
v_call: TRBV9; j_call: TRBJ1-2; cdr3_aa: CASSVELGHRSYGYTF
v_call: TRBV6-5; j_call: TRBJ2-5; cdr3_aa: CASRIAGGPQETQYF
v_call: TRBV6-2/TRBV6-3; j_call: TRBJ1-2; cdr3_aa: CASSYGAGRIYGYTF
v_call: TRBV9; j_call: TRBJ1-1; cdr3_aa: CASGPFRRGRDTEAFF